This TCR beta chain came from a study of T cell responses to AZD1222 COVID-19 vaccine. The V gene lost 3 bases and the J gene lost 9 bases, with 21 bases spanning the gap. Germline V gene lookup returns CDR1 MNHEY and CDR2 SMNVEV (reference sequence). This CDR3 has 15 residues. Assay: immunoSEQ multiplex PCR; the TCRdb copy retains only in-frame clones and omits some. The sample shows about 76,000 clones, about 80% of them seen only once. The sequences come from peripheral blood, collected 28 days after the second dose of the MenACWY control vaccine. This clonotype was sampled from an adult who received the MenACWY meningococcal vaccine as a control. The chain joins TRBV27 to TRBJ2-7; D is uncertain. This CDR3 reads CASSLSADPSSVQYF. The CDR3 DNA follows: TGTGCCAGCAGTTTGTCGGCGGACCCCTCCTCTGTGCAGTACTTC.